One sample yielded the 20 T cell receptor beta chains listed below, sequenced in a study of T cell changes during pregnancy in multiple sclerosis (dated by TCRdb to the late 2010s). Library creation used the immunoSEQ multiplex PCR assay. In TCRdb, the immuneACCESS table is reduced to in-frame sequences with V and J assigned. These tables do not hold every clone; where another copy was compared, an unresolved V gene accounts for under half, and the others remain unexplained. A total of some 49,000 clones appear in this sample, 85% to 95% of them only once. Clones ranked in the top ten supply 0.3% to 0.4% of the sample. Sequencing was performed on CD4+ T cells from peripheral blood mononuclear cells, taken in the second trimester of pregnancy. These receptors were collected from a female donor in good health, enrolled as a control in a pregnancy study.

This sequence joins TRBV5-6 and TRBJ1-1; no clear D gene. The CDR3 loop spans 14 amino acids. Germline V gene data show CDR1 as SGHDT and CDR2 as YYEEEE. V dropped 2 bases and J dropped 4 bases, with 12 bases sitting between them. In DNA form, the CDR3 reads TGTGCCAGCAGCTTTCCGGAGCCGGGCACTGAAGCTTTCTTT. Protein: CASSFPEPGTEAFF.

This chain joins TRBV18 and TRBJ1-2, with 9 bases lining up with TRBD1. Per the germline V gene, CDR1 is KGHSH and CDR2 is LQKENI. This CDR3 comprises 14 residues. V was clipped by 6 bases and J by 6 bases; unmatched bases: 8. The CDR3 coding sequence is TGTGCCAGCTCCCTTTCGAGGACAGGGGATGGCTACACCTTC. This translates into CASSLSRTGDGYTF.

The CDR3 bases are TGTGCCAGCACTTCCGGGACAAGCCAAGAGACCCAGTACTTC. Protein product: CASTSGTSQETQYF. The rearrangement joins TRBV6-1 to TRBJ2-5, with TRBD1 as a possible D gene (6 bases). The V end lost 7 bases, the J end lost 1 base, and 13 bases lay between the germline ends. The CDR3 contains 14 residues. Per the germline V gene, CDR1 is MNHNS and CDR2 is SASEGT.

This rearrangement joins TRBV6-6 to TRBJ2-7; perhaps TRBD1 as D (6 bases). This CDR3 has 16 amino acids. CDR1 and CDR2 from the germline V gene are MNHNY and SVGAGI (reference sequence). Trimming shortened V by 5 bases and J by 1 base, and 18 bases separated the two germline ends. CDR3 sequence: CASSKSDSGGSYEQYF. The DNA of the CDR3 is TGTGCCAGCAGTAAATCGGACAGTGGGGGATCCTACGAGCAGTACTTC.

In nucleotides, the CDR3 is TGTGCCAGCAACGACATAGCGGGGATAGATACGCAGTATTTT. Translated: CASNDIAGIDTQYF. This chain links TRBV2 with TRBJ2-3, with 8 bases that match TRBD2. The CDR3 has 14 amino acids. CDR1 SNHLY and CDR2 FYNNEI come from the germline V gene. The trim removed 7 bases at V and 5 bases at J, leaving 8 bases unmatched.

The rearrangement joins TRBV4-2 to TRBJ2-5, with 13 bases fitting TRBD2. With the DNA end fitting TRBJ2-7 better, the J assignment may be wrong. The CDR3 consists of 16 residues. Germline V gene lookup returns CDR1 LGHNA and CDR2 YNFKEQ. The chain's CDR3 is CASSQELAGGPYEQYF. The CDR3 DNA follows: TGTGCCAGCAGCCAAGAACTAGCGGGGGGGCCCTACGAGCAGTACTTC.

This clone was recorded only once. The J gene is TRBJ2-7, the V gene TRBV15; TRBD2 matches at 9 bases. The CDR3 loop spans 17 amino acids. Per germline, CDR1 LNHNV and CDR2 YYDKDF (reference sequence). V gave up 2 bases and J gave up 0 bases; unmatched junction bases: 8. CDR3 in DNA: TGTGCCACCAGCAGACGGACTAGCGCAACCCTCTCCTACGAGCAGTACTTC. The encoded protein is CATSRRTSATLSYEQYF.

This chain links TRBV9 with TRBJ1-6; unclear D gene. The CDR3 is 14 amino acids. The V end lost 0 bases, the J end lost 9 bases, and 10 bases lay between the germline ends. From germline, CDR1 is SGDLS and CDR2 YYNGEE. The DNA of the CDR3 is TGTGCCAGCAGCGTAGGATATCGGGGTTCACCCCTCCACTTT. Its protein is CASSVGYRGSPLHF. The entire variable domain, with the rest obtained from reference TRBV9 and TRBJ1-6, is as follows: DSGVTQTPKHLITATGQRVTLRCSPRSGDLSVYWYQQSLDQGLQFLIQYYNGEERAKGNILERFSAQQFPDLHSELNLSSLELGDSALYFCASSVGYRGSPLHFGNGTRLTVT.

A word on this clone: A junction boundary mismatches the germline segment, possibly from a read error. V usage is TRBV14 and J usage is TRBJ1-1; no definite D call. This CDR3 is 14 amino acids long. Germline loops: CDR1 SGHDN, CDR2 FVKESK. CDR3 amino acids: CASSEERGFTEAFF. Here the CDR3 DNA reads TGTGCCAGCAGCGAAGAACGGGGTTTCACTGAAGCTTTCTTT.

This clone was observed a few times. The rearrangement uses TRBV7-2 and TRBJ1-3; D not certain. The CDR3 has 13 residues. V lost 8 bases and J 1 base, leaving 9 bases between the germline ends. CDR1 and CDR2 from the germline V gene are SGHTA and FQGNSA. The CDR3 sequence is CASRHSSGNTIYF. The DNA for the CDR3 is TGTGCCAGCCGCCACAGTTCTGGAAACACCATATATTTT.

This clone was seen once. The gene calls are TRBV6-1 and TRBJ2-7; D is ambiguous. The CDR3 has 14 amino acids. Trimming cost V 6 bases and J 7 bases, with 19 bases left between them. Germline-derived CDR1 and CDR2 are MNHNS and SASEGT. CDR3 nucleotide sequence: TGTGCCAGCAGAGAACTGACCTCCTACGGGGAGCAGTACTTC. This encodes CASRELTSYGEQYF.

This chain connects TRBV7-3 to TRBJ2-3; 14 bases fit TRBD2. Germline loops: CDR1 SGHTA, CDR2 FQGTGA. The CDR3 extends over 16 amino acids. V lost 4 bases and J lost 3; bases outside the gene matches: 3. The CDR3 nucleotides read TGTGCCAGCAGCTACGGGACTAGCGGGGGAACAGATACGCAGTATTTT. Translated: CASSYGTSGGTDTQYF.

This clone was observed once. The chain couples TRBV15 to TRBJ2-7; 10 bases agree with TRBD1. V dropped 1 base and J dropped 1; count of bases not matched to a gene: 1. CDR3 length: 15 amino acids. Germline V lookup: CDR1 LNHNV, CDR2 YYDKDF (reference sequence). The CDR3 sequence: CATSRGQGASYEQYF. The DNA of the CDR3 is TGTGCCACCAGCAGAGGACAGGGGGCGTCCTACGAGCAGTACTTC.

The V call is TRBV5-4, the J call TRBJ1-1, with D tentatively TRBD1 (6 bases). Germline CDR1 SGHNT, CDR2 YYREEE (reference sequence). The CDR3 runs to 15 residues. V dropped 0 bases and J dropped 1 base, with 10 bases sitting between them. The CDR3 nucleotides are TGTGCCAGCAGCTTGGGCGGCAGGGGGAACACTGAAGCTTTCTTT. Translating it yields CASSLGGRGNTEAFF.

This clone turned up a few times. This rearrangement joins TRBV30 to TRBJ1-1, with D tentatively TRBD1 (5 bases). This CDR3 contains 12 residues. Trimming took 0 bases from V and 10 from J, leaving 12 bases between them. In germline, CDR1 is GTSNPN, CDR2 SVGIG (reference sequence). CDR3 amino acids: CAWSVGAERAFF. For the CDR3, the DNA is TGTGCCTGGAGTGTAGGGGCCGAAAGAGCTTTCTTT.

By share of the sample, this clone is medium-sized. The J gene is TRBJ1-6, the V gene TRBV19, with 8 nucleotides matching TRBD1. Germline V gene sequence: CDR1 LNHDA, CDR2 SQIVND (reference sequence). The CDR3 has 14 residues. With 6 bases clipped from V and 6 bases from J, the junction kept 4 bases outside the gene matches. The CDR3 nucleotides read TGTGCCAGTAGCCCTGACAGGGGTAATTCACCCCTCCACTTT. Its translation is CASSPDRGNSPLHF.

The gene calls are TRBV9 and TRBJ2-3, with TRBD2 matching over 13 bases. CDR3 length equals 17 residues. The V gene's germline CDR1 is SGDLS and CDR2 YYNGEE. Trimming removed 1 base from V and 0 bases from J; junction bases left unmatched: 2. The CDR3 DNA sequence: TGTGCCAGCAGCGTAACTAGCGGGGGGGCTAGCACAGATACGCAGTATTTT. This codes for CASSVTSGGASTDTQYF.

This clone was detected only once. This sequence joins TRBV29-1 and TRBJ2-7, with D possibly being TRBD1 (6 bases). Trimming shortened V by 4 bases and J by 2 bases, and 12 bases separated the two germline ends. CDR1 is SQVTM, CDR2 ANQGSEA, per germline. This CDR3 contains 13 residues. The CDR3, as DNA: TGCAGCGTTGTGGGACATTCGACCTACGAGCAGTACTTC. It codes for CSVVGHSTYEQYF.

The chain recombines TRBV2 with TRBJ1-1; 7 bases are a match to TRBD1. Per the germline V gene, CDR1 is SNHLY and CDR2 is FYNNEI. V shed 6 bases, J shed 2 bases, and the junction held 9 bases outside the gene matches. The CDR3 is 15 residues long. The CDR3 loop is CASRVQGLSNTEAFF. In DNA form, the CDR3 reads TGTGCCAGCAGAGTACAGGGGCTAAGTAACACTGAAGCTTTCTTT.

This clone was recorded once. V usage is TRBV7-6 and J usage is TRBJ2-7; 7 bases agree with TRBD2. Trimming removed 5 bases from V and 0 bases from J; junction bases left unmatched: 7. This CDR3 is 15 amino acids long. The germline V gene encodes CDR1 SGHVS and CDR2 FNYEAQ. The CDR3 sequence: CASSTTGGTSYEQYF. CDR3 coding DNA: TGTGCCAGCAGCACGACCGGGGGGACCTCCTACGAGCAGTACTTC. The entire variable domain, with the rest obtained from reference TRBV7-6 and TRBJ2-7, is as follows: GAGVSQSPRYKVTKRGQDVALRCDPISGHVSLYWYRQALGQGPEFLTYFNYEAQQDKSGLPNDRFSAERPEGSISTLTIQRTEQRDSAMYRCASSTTGGTSYEQYFGPGTRLTVT.